The 9 T cell receptor beta chains presented below share a single source sample, sequenced in a study of T cells in localized non-small cell lung cancer. The method was immunoSEQ multiplex PCR; TCRdb's version includes in-frame clones alone and lacks a portion of them. The repertoire has tens of thousands of clones, roughly 89% of them found once; the top ten carry nearly 7%. Sequencing was performed on peripheral blood, taken before any cancer treatment. These receptors originate from a male donor older than 55 with stage I lung adenocarcinoma.

The V gene is TRBV18, the J gene TRBJ2-7; TRBD2 aligns across 12 bases. Trimming took 4 bases from V and 6 from J; bases not matched to a gene: 7. The CDR3 has 15 amino acids. Germline assignment: CDR1 KGHSH and CDR2 LQKENI. The CDR3 bases are TGTGCCAGCTCACGCTGGACTAGCGGGGATGGCGAGCAGTACTTC. Protein: CASSRWTSGDGEQYF.

The chain recombines TRBV29-1 with TRBJ1-1; D remains unclear. The CDR3 length is 11 residues. The V end was cut by 5 bases, the J end by 9 bases, with 13 bases between. Germline CDR1 SQVTM, CDR2 ANQGSEA. CDR3 DNA: TGCAGCGTTTACTCGACCCGACAAGCTTTCTTT. Translated: CSVYSTRQAFF. Using reference TRBV29-1 and TRBJ1-1 for the parts outside the CDR3, the full variable domain is SAVISQKPSRDICQRGTSLTIQCQVDSQVTMMFWYRQQPGQSLTLIATANQGSEATYESGFVIDKFPISRPNLTFSTLTVSNMSPEDSSIYLCSVYSTRQAFFGQGTRLTVV.

V usage is TRBV18 and J usage is TRBJ2-3; no definite D call. Trimming removed 2 bases at V and 0 bases at J, with 9 bases between. The germline CDR1 and CDR2 sequences are KGHSH and LQKENI. The CDR3 extends over 15 amino acids. The CDR3 sequence is CASSPTAPSTDTQYF. CDR3 DNA sequence: TGTGCCAGCTCACCAACTGCGCCTAGCACAGATACGCAGTATTTT.

The chain links TRBV5-1 to TRBJ2-5; a weak D match, TRBD2 (5 bases). V gave up 3 bases and J gave up 0 bases, with 9 bases separating them. The CDR3 sequence is 14 residues long. CDR1 is SGHRS and CDR2 is YFSETQ in the germline V gene. CDR3 DNA sequence: TGCGCCAGCAGCTGGCAGGACTACCAAGAGACCCAGTACTTC. It yields the protein CASSWQDYQETQYF.

CDR3 coding DNA: TGTGCCAGCAGCTTAGTGACAGAGCTCTACGAGCAGTACTTC. Its protein is CASSLVTELYEQYF. V usage is TRBV11-2 and J usage is TRBJ2-7; tentatively, D is TRBD1 (5 bases). The CDR3 loop spans 14 amino acids. Trimming shortened V by 1 base and J by 3 bases, and 10 bases separated the two germline ends. Germline-derived CDR1 and CDR2 are SGHAT and FQNNGV.

The chain is built from TRBV27 and TRBJ1-5; 7 nucleotides line up with TRBD1. The CDR3 totals 15 residues. The germline V gene has CDR1 MNHEY and CDR2 SMNVEV (reference sequence). J lost 4 bases, V lost 5 bases, and 8 bases had no gene match. The CDR3 bases are TGTGCCAGCAGTCCCGGGACAGTTACTAATCAGCCCCAGCATTTT. Translated: CASSPGTVTNQPQHF.

The chain combines TRBV14 with TRBJ1-5; no clear D gene. The CDR3 is made up of 14 amino acids. Between the trimmed V and J ends, which lost 1 base and 2 bases, there was a span of 6 bases. The V gene's germline CDR1 is SGHDN and CDR2 FVKESK. The CDR3 coding sequence is TGTGCCAGCAGCCAAGGATGGGGCAATCAGCCCCAGCATTTT. Its protein product is CASSQGWGNQPQHF.

This sequence joins TRBV19 and TRBJ2-1; D not certain. The germline V gene encodes CDR1 LNHDA and CDR2 SQIVND (reference sequence). The CDR3 runs to 12 residues. The V end was cut by 4 bases, the J end by 6 bases, with 7 bases between. The CDR3 DNA sequence: TGTGCCAGTAGTACGTCGACCAATGAGCAGTTCTTC. It encodes CASSTSTNEQFF.

The rearrangement links TRBV7-2 to TRBJ2-1, with 12 bases lining up with TRBD2. Germline trimming cut 5 bases from V and 2 bases from J; bases unmatched to any gene: 10. Germline values: CDR1 SGHTA, CDR2 FQGNSA. This CDR3 is built from 18 residues. The chain's CDR3 is CASSTYRTSGATYNEQFF. In DNA form, the CDR3 reads TGTGCCAGCAGCACCTACCGGACTAGCGGGGCCACCTACAATGAGCAGTTCTTC.